The 12 T cell receptor beta chains given below trace back to one sample, sequenced in a study of T cells in women clearing cervical HPV infection. Sequenced by immunoSEQ multiplex PCR; TCRdb stores in-frame clones only, minus some. The sample's table shows tens of thousands of clones. The sequencing input was blood buffy coat. The origin of the receptors is a woman aged 18 to 75 with a cervical HPV16 infection that either progressed to CIN3+ or cleared (not recorded which).

Comment on this clone: Sequencing ends 3 residues short of the CDR3 end; the germline J gene provides the rest. The chain couples TRBV7-3 to TRBJ2-6; D is ambiguous. The germline V and J ends were trimmed by 2 bases and 0 bases, with 5 bases remaining between them. CDR3 length: 15 residues. The germline gives CDR1 SGHTA, CDR2 FQGTGA. CDR3 amino acids: CASSLWASGANVLTF. The part of the CDR3 DNA that was read is TGTGCCAGCAGCTTATGGGCCTCTGGGGCCAACGTC. Looking up the rest from reference TRBV7-3 and TRBJ2-6 gives the full variable domain: GAGVSQTPSNKVTEKGKYVELRCDPISGHTALYWYRQSLGQGPEFLIYFQGTGAADDSGLPNDRFFAVRPEGSVSTLKIQRTERGDSAVYLCASSLWASGANVLTFGAGSRLTVL.

In the case of this clone: The CDR3 extends 3 residues past the end of the read, so its final part is completed from the germline J gene. The genes are TRBV14 and TRBJ1-1, with D unclear. The CDR3 runs 15 residues. V lost 4 bases, J lost 1 base, and 13 bases lay in between. Germline CDR1 SGHDN, CDR2 FVKESK. The CDR3 sequence: CASSLTLGTNTEAFF. CDR3 DNA (partial): TGTGCCAGCAGCCTTACTCTGGGCACGAACACTGAA.

Comments on this clone: The read comes to an end 3 residues before the CDR3 does, leaving the germline J gene to fill in the end. V and J are TRBV20-1 and TRBJ1-1; TRBD1 agrees at 8 bases. The CDR3 sequence is 15 residues long. Unmatched junction bases numbered 4, after V lost 0 bases and J lost 1 base. Germline lookup yields CDR1 DFQATT and CDR2 SNEGSKA (reference sequence). CDR3 DNA (partial): TGCAGTGCTAGAGATATAGGGACAGGGAACACTGAA. The encoded protein is CSARDIGTGNTE. The whole CDR3 is CSARDIGTGNTEAFF.

About this clone: From the germline J gene comes the end of the CDR3, since the read stops 3 residues before it. V and J are TRBV7-6 and TRBJ2-3; tentative D call: TRBD2 (5 bases). The ends were cut back, 8 bases at V and 0 bases at J, with 12 bases in the middle. CDR1 SGHVS and CDR2 FNYEAQ come from the germline V gene. The CDR3 covers 14 residues. CDR3 DNA, as far as it was read: TGTGCCAGCGGCGGGTGGCAGAGCACAGATACG. Encoded protein: CASGGWQSTDT. The whole CDR3 sequence reads CASGGWQSTDTQYF.

With regard to this clone: The read terminates 3 residues ahead of where the CDR3 ends, so the germline J gene completes it. The rearrangement uses TRBV19 and TRBJ2-1; D is unclear. V gave up 5 bases and J gave up 8 bases, with 7 bases separating them. Germline-derived CDR1 and CDR2 are LNHDA and SQIVND (reference sequence). CDR3 length equals 11 residues. CDR3 sequence: CASSSLHEQFF. The part of the CDR3 DNA that was read is TGTGCCAGTAGTTCCCTCCATGAG.

Worth noting for this clone: The read finishes 3 residues shy of the CDR3 end, and the germline J gene is used to complete it. The chain joins TRBV6-2 or TRBV6-3 to TRBJ2-5; 10 bases are a match to TRBD2. The CDR3 is 17 residues long. V dropped 2 bases and J dropped 2; count of bases not matched to a gene: 8. Germline V CDR1 and CDR2: MNHEY, SVGEGT. CDR3 in amino acids: CASSYVLAGGYQETQYF. CDR3 DNA (partial): TGTGCCAGCAGTTACGTATTAGCGGGGGGCTATCAAGAGACC.

To note about this clone: The read halts 3 residues ahead of the CDR3 end, with the missing end drawn from the germline J gene. The rearrangement joins TRBV3-1 (or the pseudogene TRBV3-2) to TRBJ1-4; D is unresolved. CDR3 length: 14 amino acids. Trimming pared 6 bases from V and 7 bases from J, leaving 15 bases between. Germline V gene sequence: CDR1 LGHDT, CDR2 YNNKEL (reference sequence). The sequenced part of the CDR3 DNA is TGTGCCAGCAGAAACGACGGGGTTTCTGAAAAA. Amino acid sequence: CASRNDGVSEK. In full, the CDR3 reads CASRNDGVSEKLFF.

A remark on this clone: Read coverage stops 3 residues before the CDR3 terminus; the germline J gene supplies the remainder. This chain uses TRBV20-1 with TRBJ2-7; the D gene is possibly TRBD2 (6 bases). The CDR3 runs to 16 residues. Trimming took off 5 bases at V and 4 bases at J, with 24 bases between the two ends. From germline, CDR1 is DFQATT and CDR2 SNEGSKA (reference sequence). CDR3 sequence reads: CSARRQGGDTSYEQYF. The part of the CDR3 DNA that was read is TGCAGTGCTCGACGCCAAGGAGGGGATACAAGTTACGAG.

A remark on this clone: The read falls 3 residues short of the CDR3 end, and the missing part is taken from the germline J gene. The gene calls are TRBV10-3 and TRBJ1-1; D is undetermined. Between the trimmed V and J ends, which lost 2 bases and 2 bases, there was a span of 9 bases. From germline, CDR1 is ENHRY and CDR2 SYGVKD. The CDR3 consists of 14 residues. This CDR3 is CAISETQANTEAFF. The sequenced CDR3 bases are TGTGCCATCAGTGAGACGCAGGCCAACACTGAA.

In the case of this clone: The read terminates 3 residues ahead of where the CDR3 ends, so the germline J gene completes it. J is TRBJ1-4 and V is TRBV19, with TRBD1 matching over 10 bases. Trimming at V came to 5 bases and at J to 7 bases, leaving 13 bases not matched to a gene. Germline V gives CDR1 LNHDA, CDR2 SQIVND (reference sequence). This CDR3 has 17 amino acids. The part of the CDR3 DNA that was read is TGTGCCAGTAGTGTCCGGGACAGGGGATCAAGGGGTGAAAAA. It translates to CASSVRDRGSRGEK. The entire CDR3 reads CASSVRDRGSRGEKLFF.

Worth noting for this clone: The read terminates 3 residues before the CDR3 end, so the remaining end is supplied by the germline J gene. This sequence joins TRBV20-1 and TRBJ2-7, with 16 bases lining up with TRBD2. Germline CDR1 DFQATT, CDR2 SNEGSKA (reference sequence). CDR3 length: 15 amino acids. With 3 bases clipped from V and 6 bases from J, the junction kept 5 bases outside the gene matches. The chain's CDR3 is CSARGLAGGLGEQYF. Incomplete CDR3 DNA: TGCAGTGCTAGGGGACTAGCGGGGGGGCTCGGCGAG.

This clone shows up as medium-sized (0.01 to 0.1%) by frequency. The read terminates 3 residues ahead of where the CDR3 ends, so the germline J gene completes it. This chain links TRBV6-2 or TRBV6-3 with TRBJ2-5; D call uncertain. Trimming left V 2 bases short and J 5 bases short, with 3 bases between. This CDR3 is built from 11 residues. Per germline, CDR1 MNHEY and CDR2 SVGEGT. The CDR3 here is CASSYLETQYF. The covered CDR3 bases are TGTGCCAGCAGTTACCTGGAGACC.